What follows is one T cell receptor beta chain and its context. The antigen is unknown. The CDR3 totals 18 residues. Germline V lookup: CDR1 LGHNA, CDR2 YNFKEQ. Trimming shortened V by 1 base and J by 3 bases, and 21 bases separated the two germline ends. The data are from a study of cytomegalovirus exposure and HLA in healthy donors. Study-wide results and limits: Among TCR beta chains, those listed as cytomegalovirus-associated numbered fewer than 200. In a later analysis, a genetic analysis reported fewer productive-TCR N-insertions in an Asian-associated ancestry cluster than the cohort average.

The PCR ran on 60 Vbeta and 13 Jbeta primers. Clones were read by immunoSEQ multiplex PCR, and TCRdb kept only the in-frame ones, dropping some. The sample lists 160,000 or so clones, approximately 76% occurring once. J is TRBJ1-1 and V is TRBV4-2, with D possibly TRBD1 on 6 matching bases. The TCR originated in a man in his sixties in good health and CMV-seronegative. The specimen sequenced was PBMCs. CDR3 sequence (DNA): TGTGCCAGCAGCCAAGTCAGGAGGTCAAGGGGGGGGGACACTGAAGCTTTCTTT. Protein: CASSQVRRSRGGDTEAFF.